Detailed here is one T cell receptor beta chain. The TCR library protocol attached unique molecular identifiers to the individual cDNA molecules. TCRdb reprocessed the 5' RACE reads with MiXCR, giving one entry per CDR3 protein. The profile shows 55,000 to 65,000 distinct CDR3 sequences, over 9.5% of them singletons. This record belongs to a study of early T cells in non-severe SARS-CoV-2 infection. CDR1 is SGHTA, CDR2 FQGTGA, per germline. V lost 5 bases and J lost 5, with 13 bases in between. This CDR3 has 13 amino acids. The sequencing input was whole blood. V usage is TRBV7-3 and J usage is TRBJ2-7; TRBD2 might be the D (6 bases). This clonotype originated in an adult who was a healthcare worker with PCR-confirmed SARS-CoV-2 infection or an uninfected control (not recorded which). In nucleotides, the CDR3 is TGTGCCAGCAGCACGAGGGCGGGGCACGAGCAGTACTTC. Amino acid sequence: CASSTRAGHEQYF.